This T cell receptor beta chain originates from a study of T cells after yellow fever vaccination. This clonotype occurred many times. The TCR cDNA carried a universal primer site and UMIs from 5'RACE template switching. TCRdb called the 5' RACE reads again in MiXCR, with one record for every CDR3 protein. The repertoire includes hundreds of thousands of distinct CDR3 sequences, roughly 3.9% of them detected once, and under 30% sits in the top ten. The ends were cut back, 3 bases at V and 5 bases at J, with 15 bases in the middle. This CDR3 is built from 15 residues. Per germline, CDR1 SGDLS and CDR2 YYNGEE.

The chain links TRBV9 to TRBJ2-1; unclear D gene. The sequences come from PBMCs, collected 5 days after the yellow fever booster vaccination. This sequence originates from a man younger than 30 who received the YFV17D yellow fever vaccine. CDR3 protein: CASSGFGSPHNEQFF. The CDR3 DNA is TGTGCCAGCAGCGGATTCGGGTCTCCCCACAATGAGCAGTTCTTC.